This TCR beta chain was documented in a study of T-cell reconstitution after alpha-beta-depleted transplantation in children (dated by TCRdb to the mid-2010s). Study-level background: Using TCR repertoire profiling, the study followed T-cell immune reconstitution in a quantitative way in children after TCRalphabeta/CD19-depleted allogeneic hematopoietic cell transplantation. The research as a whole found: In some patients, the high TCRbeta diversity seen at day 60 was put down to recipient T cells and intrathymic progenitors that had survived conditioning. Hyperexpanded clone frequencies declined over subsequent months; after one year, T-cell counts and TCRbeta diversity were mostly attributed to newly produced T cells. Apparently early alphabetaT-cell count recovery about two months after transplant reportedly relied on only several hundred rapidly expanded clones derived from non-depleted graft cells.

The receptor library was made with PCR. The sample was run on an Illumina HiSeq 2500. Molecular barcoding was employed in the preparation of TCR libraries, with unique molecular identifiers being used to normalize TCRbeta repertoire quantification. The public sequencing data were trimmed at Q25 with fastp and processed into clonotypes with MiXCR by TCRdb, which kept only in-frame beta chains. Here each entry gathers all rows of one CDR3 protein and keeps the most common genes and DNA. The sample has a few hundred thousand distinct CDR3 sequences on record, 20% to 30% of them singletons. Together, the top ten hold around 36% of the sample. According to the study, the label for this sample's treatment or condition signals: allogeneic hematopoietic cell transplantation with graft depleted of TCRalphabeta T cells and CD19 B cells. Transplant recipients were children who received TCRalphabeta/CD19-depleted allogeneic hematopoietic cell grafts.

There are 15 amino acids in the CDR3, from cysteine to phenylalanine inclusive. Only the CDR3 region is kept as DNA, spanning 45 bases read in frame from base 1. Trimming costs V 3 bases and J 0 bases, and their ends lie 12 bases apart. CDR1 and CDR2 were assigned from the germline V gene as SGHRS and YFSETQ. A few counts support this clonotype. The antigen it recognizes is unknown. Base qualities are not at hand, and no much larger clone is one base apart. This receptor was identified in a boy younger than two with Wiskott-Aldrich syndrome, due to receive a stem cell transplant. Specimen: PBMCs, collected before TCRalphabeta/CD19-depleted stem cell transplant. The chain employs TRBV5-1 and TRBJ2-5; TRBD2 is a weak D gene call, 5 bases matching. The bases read TGCGCCAGCAGCTCATCTCCGGGGTACCAAGAGACCCAGTACTTC. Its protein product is CASSSSPGYQETQYF.